The T cell receptor (beta chain) under discussion was sequenced for a study of glioma-infiltrating T cells after dendritic cell vaccination. The primer mix had 60 V beta and 13 J beta primers. Sequencing used immunoSEQ multiplex PCR; TCRdb keeps in-frame clones, though not all of them. The sample lists approximately 93,000 clones; roughly 85% were seen once. Trimming cost V 1 base and J 5 bases, with 12 bases left between them. This CDR3 is 14 amino acids long. Germline lookup yields CDR1 SGHAT and CDR2 FQNNGV. Time point denoted: after dendritic cell vaccination, including at tumor progression/relapse.

This specimen consisted of blood, obtained after dendritic cell vaccination. The TCR sequence derives from a human donor with glioblastoma. The V and J genes are TRBV11-2 and TRBJ2-7; a possible D gene is TRBD2 (5 bases). CDR3 region: CASSLAGLAHEQYF. For the CDR3, the DNA is TGTGCCAGCAGCTTAGCCGGACTGGCCCACGAGCAGTACTTC.